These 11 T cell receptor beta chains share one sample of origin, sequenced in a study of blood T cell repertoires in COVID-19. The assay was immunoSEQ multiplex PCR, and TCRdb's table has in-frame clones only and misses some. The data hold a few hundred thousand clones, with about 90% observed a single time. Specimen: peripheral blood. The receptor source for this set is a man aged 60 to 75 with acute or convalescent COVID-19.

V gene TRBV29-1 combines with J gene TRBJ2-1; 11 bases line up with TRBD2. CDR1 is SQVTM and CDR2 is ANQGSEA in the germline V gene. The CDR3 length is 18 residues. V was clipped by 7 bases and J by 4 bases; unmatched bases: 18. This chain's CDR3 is CSAPRTAVLAGGYNEQFF. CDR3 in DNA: TGCAGCGCTCCAAGAACTGCTGTCCTAGCGGGAGGATACAATGAGCAGTTCTTC.

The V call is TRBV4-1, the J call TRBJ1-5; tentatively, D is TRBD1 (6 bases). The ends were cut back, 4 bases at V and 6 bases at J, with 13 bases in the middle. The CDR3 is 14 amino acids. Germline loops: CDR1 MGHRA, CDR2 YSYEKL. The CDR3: CASSRKTGPQPQHF. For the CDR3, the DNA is TGCGCCAGCAGCCGAAAGACAGGACCTCAGCCCCAGCATTTT.

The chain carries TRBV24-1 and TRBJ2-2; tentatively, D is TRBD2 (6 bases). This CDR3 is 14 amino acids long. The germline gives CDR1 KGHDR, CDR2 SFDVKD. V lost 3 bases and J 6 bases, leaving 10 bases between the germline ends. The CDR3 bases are TGTGCCACCAGTGATGAGGAGGGACCCGGGGAGCTGTTTTTT. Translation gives CATSDEEGPGELFF.

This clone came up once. CDR3 amino acids: CASTLRRGRDTEAFF. CDR3 in DNA: TGTGCCAGTACCCTCCGTAGGGGAAGGGACACTGAAGCTTTCTTT. The chain employs TRBV19 and TRBJ1-1, with D perhaps matching TRBD1 (5 bases). Trimming shortened V by 7 bases and J by 3 bases, and 18 bases separated the two germline ends. Per germline, CDR1 LNHDA and CDR2 SQIVND (reference sequence). CDR3 length: 15 amino acids. Using reference TRBV19 and TRBJ1-1 for the parts outside the CDR3, the full variable domain is DGGITQSPKYLFRKEGQNVTLSCEQNLNHDAMYWYRQDPGQGLRLIYYSQIVNDFQKGDIAEGYSVSREKKESFPLTVTSAQKNPTAFYLCASTLRRGRDTEAFFGQGTRLTVV.

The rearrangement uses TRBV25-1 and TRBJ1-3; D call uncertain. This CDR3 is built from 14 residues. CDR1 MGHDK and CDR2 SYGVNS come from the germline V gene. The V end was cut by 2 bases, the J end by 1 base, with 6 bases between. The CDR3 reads CASSETASGNTIYF. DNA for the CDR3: TGTGCCAGCAGTGAAACAGCTTCTGGAAACACCATATATTTT.

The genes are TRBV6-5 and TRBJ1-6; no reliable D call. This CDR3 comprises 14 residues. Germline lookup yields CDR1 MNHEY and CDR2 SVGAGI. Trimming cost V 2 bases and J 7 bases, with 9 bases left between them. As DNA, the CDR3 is TGTGCCAGCAGTTACGGCCAGGCCAATTCACCCCTCCACTTT. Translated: CASSYGQANSPLHF.

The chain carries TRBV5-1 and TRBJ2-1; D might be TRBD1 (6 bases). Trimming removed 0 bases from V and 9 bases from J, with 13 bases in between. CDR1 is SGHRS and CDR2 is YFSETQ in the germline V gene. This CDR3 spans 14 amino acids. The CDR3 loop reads CASSLDSRGSEQFF. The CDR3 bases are TGCGCCAGCAGCTTGGATTCCAGGGGAAGTGAGCAGTTCTTC. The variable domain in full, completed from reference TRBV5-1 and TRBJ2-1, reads KAGVTQTPRYLIKTRGQQVTLSCSPISGHRSVSWYQQTPGQGLQFLFEYFSETQRNKGNFPGRFSGRQFSNSRSEMNVSTLELGDSALYLCASSLDSRGSEQFFGPGTRLTVL.

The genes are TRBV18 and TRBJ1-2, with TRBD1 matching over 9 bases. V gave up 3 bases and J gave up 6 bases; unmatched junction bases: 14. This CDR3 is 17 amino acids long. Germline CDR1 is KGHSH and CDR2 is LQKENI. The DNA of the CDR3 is TGTGCCAGCTCACCGCGCCCTGGACAGGGGAATATGGATGGCTACACCTTC. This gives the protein CASSPRPGQGNMDGYTF.

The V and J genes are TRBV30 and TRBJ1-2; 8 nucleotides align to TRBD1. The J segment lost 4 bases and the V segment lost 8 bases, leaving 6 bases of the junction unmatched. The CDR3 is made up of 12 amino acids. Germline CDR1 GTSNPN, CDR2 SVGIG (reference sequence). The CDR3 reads CAIGQGVYGYTF. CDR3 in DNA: TGTGCCATAGGACAGGGCGTCTATGGCTACACCTTC.

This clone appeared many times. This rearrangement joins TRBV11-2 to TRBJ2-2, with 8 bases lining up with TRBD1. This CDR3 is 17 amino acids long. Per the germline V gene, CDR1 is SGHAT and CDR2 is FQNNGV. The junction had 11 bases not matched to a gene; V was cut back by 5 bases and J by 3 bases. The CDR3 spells CASSTLGQGLDTGELFF. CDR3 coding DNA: TGTGCCAGCAGCACTCTAGGACAGGGACTCGACACCGGGGAGCTGTTTTTT.

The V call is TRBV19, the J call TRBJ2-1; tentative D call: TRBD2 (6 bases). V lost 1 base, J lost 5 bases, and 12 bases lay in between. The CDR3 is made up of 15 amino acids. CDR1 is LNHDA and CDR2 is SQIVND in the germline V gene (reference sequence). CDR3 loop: CASSIGPGENNEQFF. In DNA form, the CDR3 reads TGTGCCAGTAGTATAGGGCCGGGAGAAAACAATGAGCAGTTCTTC.